This T cell receptor beta chain emerged from a study of PD-1 blockade in classical Hodgkin lymphoma. Study-wide results and limits: While CD8+ TCR diversity did not rise significantly by C4D1, CD4+ TCR diversity did. According to reports, newly diagnosed patients had lower baseline TCR diversity than healthy donors, and relapsed/refractory patients had lower baseline TCR diversity still. Baseline diversity was lower in partial responders and progressors than complete responders.

Assay: immunoSEQ multiplex PCR; the TCRdb copy retains only in-frame clones and omits some. Of just over 14,000 clones listed, around 80% are singletons. All trial patients relapsed after autologous stem cell transplantation. Classification of best responses gave complete response, partial response or progressive disease. Germline V CDR1 and CDR2: SGHRS, YFSETQ. This CDR3 spans 15 amino acids. V lost 4 bases, J lost 9 bases, and 8 bases stayed unmatched. As regards this clone: Antigen specificity is unknown.

The source material was peripheral blood mononuclear cells (PBMCs), sampled before the second cycle of nivolumab. This clonotype was obtained from a human donor with classical Hodgkin lymphoma. The chain has TRBV5-1 and TRBJ1-6; 9 bases line up with TRBD1. The CDR3 region has the DNA TGCGCCAGCAGCCCTCGGGACAGGGAAGCTTCACCCCTCCACTTT. The encoded protein is CASSPRDREASPLHF. The complete variable domain, with remaining parts taken from reference TRBV5-1 and TRBJ1-6, reads KAGVTQTPRYLIKTRGQQVTLSCSPISGHRSVSWYQQTPGQGLQFLFEYFSETQRNKGNFPGRFSGRQFSNSRSEMNVSTLELGDSALYLCASSPRDREASPLHFGNGTRLTVT.